This T cell receptor beta chain was sequenced during a study of technical replicates of blood from a few donors. In its sample, this clone was seen once. Here immunoSEQ multiplex PCR was the method, and the copy in TCRdb shows in-frame clones only, minus some. This table holds almost 85,000 clones, around 97% found once. The CDR3 runs 15 residues. The junction had 8 bases not matched to a gene; V was cut back by 5 bases and J by 2 bases. CDR1 SQVTM and CDR2 ANQGSEA come from the germline V gene. The sample comprised T cells isolated from PBMCs. This sequence was found in a human donor in good health. This chain links TRBV29-1 with TRBJ2-7, with 11 positions matching TRBD2. In DNA form, the CDR3 reads TGCAGCGTTTGGGACTTAGCGGGAGGGACCTACGAGCAGTACTTC. Residues: CSVWDLAGGTYEQYF.